The 21 T cell receptor beta chains presented below share a single source sample, sequenced in a study of T cell responses to AZD1222 COVID-19 vaccine (dated by TCRdb to the early 2020s). Interpreted using the paper, the time point label stands for: baseline before first vaccination. Library generation was performed with the immunoSEQ multiplex PCR assay. Drawn from immuneACCESS, this table holds only the in-frame rearrangements with V and J called that TCRdb kept. Clones are partly lost; checked studies trace under half to an unresolved V gene and leave the rest unexplained. This sample lists some 150,000 clones; around nine tenths were detected once. The top ten hold around 5.5% of the sample. Sequencing was performed on peripheral blood, taken on day 0 of AZD1222 vaccination. The receptors originated from an adult in good health.

This clone was detected only once. The genes are TRBV4-1 and TRBJ2-7; D uncertain. CDR3 length: 14 amino acids. Trimming left V 3 bases short and J 3 bases short, with 12 bases between. Per germline, CDR1 MGHRA and CDR2 YSYEKL. DNA of the CDR3: TGCGCCAGCAGCCACGTAGGCTTGGACTACGAGCAGTACTTC. This encodes CASSHVGLDYEQYF.

The chain recombines TRBV15 with TRBJ1-1; TRBD1 might be the D (5 bases). This CDR3 contains 15 residues. Trimming pared 1 base from V and 6 bases from J, leaving 15 bases between. Germline assignment: CDR1 LNHNV and CDR2 YYDKDF (reference sequence). CDR3 coding DNA: TGTGCCACCAGCAGAGTCGGGGGTGGTGGTTCTGAAGCTTTCTTT. It specifies CATSRVGGGGSEAFF.

This clone came up once. V usage is TRBV21-1 and J usage is TRBJ1-1; TRBD1 was called by the table and not checked on the DNA. TRBV21-1 is assigned pseudogene status. The CDR3 runs to 17 residues. The CDR3 sequence: CASNPSGTDTLNTEAFF. The CDR3, as DNA: TGTGCCAGCAACCCCAGTGGTACCGATACATTGAACACTGAAGCTTTCTTT.

The J gene is TRBJ1-1, the V gene TRBV6-5; possible D gene TRBD1, 5 bases. V lost 6 bases to trimming and J lost 3 bases, with 14 bases between them. Germline V lookup: CDR1 MNHEY, CDR2 SVGAGI. The CDR3 spans 14 residues. CDR3 sequence: CASRLLLGDTEAFF. DNA for the CDR3: TGTGCCAGCAGACTCCTGCTGGGGGACACTGAAGCTTTCTTT.

The chain joins TRBV24-1 to TRBJ2-2, with 10 nucleotides matching TRBD1. Losses at the gene ends were 3 bases for V and 6 bases for J; bases not matched to a gene: 6. Germline V gene lookup returns CDR1 KGHDR and CDR2 SFDVKD. The CDR3 has 16 residues. CDR3 in amino acids: CATSDQPTGGPGELFF. In DNA form, the CDR3 reads TGTGCCACCAGTGATCAGCCGACAGGGGGCCCCGGGGAGCTGTTTTTT.

The chain employs TRBV7-9 and TRBJ1-1; perhaps TRBD1 as D (5 bases). The germline V and J ends were trimmed by 5 bases and 7 bases, with 14 bases remaining between them. The CDR3 runs 13 residues. Germline CDR1 reads SEHNR; CDR2 reads FQNEAQ (reference sequence). CDR3 residues: CASSPRDVFEAFF. CDR3 nucleotides: TGTGCCAGCAGCCCCCGGGACGTATTTGAAGCTTTCTTT.

The genes are TRBV7-9 and TRBJ1-1; D not certain. V lost 0 bases and J 6 bases, leaving 17 bases between the germline ends. Per germline, CDR1 SEHNR and CDR2 FQNEAQ (reference sequence). This CDR3 contains 16 residues. CDR3 nucleotide sequence: TGTGCCAGCAGCTTAGCGGGGAGGACGGCAGACGCTGAAGCTTTCTTT. As protein: CASSLAGRTADAEAFF.

This rearrangement joins TRBV28 to TRBJ2-1; D possibly matches TRBD1 or TRBD2 (7 bases each). Germline V gene sequence: CDR1 MDHEN, CDR2 SYDVKM. V lost 7 bases, J lost 8 bases, and 24 bases lay in between. This CDR3 region has 16 residues. CDR3 amino acids: CASTRNQGEGSDEQFF. CDR3 bases: TGTGCCAGCACTAGAAACCAGGGGGAGGGCTCCGATGAGCAGTTCTTC.

DNA of the CDR3: TGTGCCAGCAGTTTAAGGTATAGCAATCAGCCCCAGCATTTT. This sequence encodes CASSLRYSNQPQHF. V is TRBV27 and J is TRBJ1-5; D call uncertain. V lost 2 bases, J lost 0 bases, and 5 bases lay in between. CDR1 is MNHEY and CDR2 is SMNVEV in the germline V gene (reference sequence). The CDR3 spans 14 residues.

This clone was seen once. The genes are TRBV6-6 and TRBJ1-2; 9 bases match TRBD1. V dropped 5 bases and J dropped 2; count of bases not matched to a gene: 15. Germline values: CDR1 MNHNY, CDR2 SVGAGI (reference sequence). CDR3 size: 18 residues. The CDR3 protein is CASSRVLPGQGRNYGYTF. CDR3 nucleotide sequence: TGTGCCAGCAGTCGCGTATTACCGGGACAGGGAAGGAACTATGGCTACACCTTC.

This chain uses TRBV19 with TRBJ2-3; 7 bases map to TRBD1. The germline CDR1 and CDR2 sequences are LNHDA and SQIVND (reference sequence). The CDR3 runs 14 residues. The junction had 4 bases not matched to a gene; V was cut back by 5 bases and J by 2 bases. CDR3 in amino acids: CASSSGGFTDTQYF. DNA of the CDR3: TGTGCCAGTAGTTCAGGGGGATTCACAGATACGCAGTATTTT.

Only one count was recorded for this clone. The CDR3 bases are TGTGCCAGCAGTTTTTCACCCCCGATAGCGGGGGGTAGCTACGAGCAGTACTTC. As protein: CASSFSPPIAGGSYEQYF. The chain is built from TRBV27 and TRBJ2-7, with 10 bases matching TRBD2. This CDR3 is built from 18 residues. Looked up from germline, CDR1 is MNHEY and CDR2 is SMNVEV (reference sequence). Trimming cost V 3 bases and J 3 bases; bases outside gene matches: 14.

The V and J genes are TRBV19 and TRBJ2-2, with a possible D match to TRBD2 (6 bases). Trimming took 7 bases from V and 1 from J, leaving 10 bases between them. The CDR3 runs to 14 residues. The germline V gene encodes CDR1 LNHDA and CDR2 SQIVND (reference sequence). The CDR3 bases are TGTGCCAGTAACCGGGAGAGGAACACCGGGGAGCTGTTTTTT. The encoded protein is CASNRERNTGELFF.

CDR3 region: CASSYTAGVYNEQFF. The CDR3 nucleotides are TGTGCCAGCAGTTACACAGCGGGGGTTTACAATGAGCAGTTCTTC. The rearrangement uses TRBV6-5 and TRBJ2-1; 8 bases map to TRBD2. J was trimmed by 4 bases and V by 2 bases; bases with no gene match: 4. From germline, CDR1 is MNHEY and CDR2 SVGAGI. The CDR3 runs to 15 residues.

The J gene is TRBJ1-1, the V gene TRBV3-1 (or the pseudogene TRBV3-2); D gene ambiguous. The V and J ends lost 4 bases and 4 bases respectively, with 13 bases between them. From germline, CDR1 is LGHDT and CDR2 YNNKEL (reference sequence). The CDR3 covers 14 residues. The CDR3 DNA follows: TGTGCCAGCAGCCCGGCGGGGATTTCCACTGAAGCTTTCTTT. Its translation: CASSPAGISTEAFF.

V is TRBV6-2 or TRBV6-3 and J is TRBJ2-1; 11 nucleotides line up with TRBD2. CDR3 size: 18 residues. Germline values: CDR1 MNHEY, CDR2 SVGEGT. V dropped 2 bases and J dropped 8; count of bases not matched to a gene: 14. CDR3 sequence: CASSYRFSGGASADEQFF. CDR3 coding DNA: TGTGCCAGCAGTTACCGATTTAGCGGGGGGGCCTCAGCCGATGAGCAGTTCTTC.

This clone was found once. The chain is built from TRBV29-1 and TRBJ2-1, with 14 bases fitting TRBD2. The CDR3 contains 15 residues. V shed 4 bases, J shed 6 bases, and the junction held 5 bases outside the gene matches. Germline lookup yields CDR1 SQVTM and CDR2 ANQGSEA. The CDR3 here is CSVAGGLAGVNEQFF. The CDR3 bases are TGCAGCGTTGCGGGGGGACTAGCGGGAGTCAATGAGCAGTTCTTC.

This clone has just a few counts. This chain connects TRBV18 to TRBJ2-2; 8 nucleotides agree with TRBD1. From germline, CDR1 is KGHSH and CDR2 LQKENI. This CDR3 has 16 residues. The J segment lost 3 bases and the V segment lost 2 bases, leaving 5 bases of the junction unmatched. CDR3 residues: CASSPRADRDTGELFF. In DNA, the CDR3 is TGTGCCAGCTCACCAAGAGCGGACAGGGACACCGGGGAGCTGTTTTTT.

The chain recombines TRBV9 with TRBJ1-3; D not certain. Germline CDR1 SGDLS, CDR2 YYNGEE. The CDR3 contains 14 residues. The V gene lost 3 bases and the J gene lost 4 bases, with 11 bases spanning the gap. In nucleotides, the CDR3 is TGTGCCAGCAGCGAGAAGGGTTTCGGAAACACCATATATTTT. Its translation: CASSEKGFGNTIYF.

In its sample, this clone was seen once. The rearrangement uses TRBV29-1 and TRBJ2-1; 7 bases fit TRBD1. The ends lost 4 bases at V and 4 bases at J; junction bases unmatched: 4. The length of the CDR3 is 13 residues. Germline assignment: CDR1 SQVTM and CDR2 ANQGSEA. This CDR3 reads CSVVEDRYNEQFF. CDR3 nucleotides: TGCAGCGTTGTAGAGGACAGGTACAATGAGCAGTTCTTC.

The V gene is TRBV18, the J gene TRBJ1-1, with 9 bases identical to TRBD1. The CDR3 spans 15 residues. After removal of 6 bases from V and 5 bases from J, the junction contained 10 bases not matched to a gene. Germline assignment: CDR1 KGHSH and CDR2 LQKENI. CDR3 sequence: CASSFLDRGRTEAFF. DNA for the CDR3: TGTGCCAGCTCCTTCCTGGACAGGGGTCGGACTGAAGCTTTCTTT.